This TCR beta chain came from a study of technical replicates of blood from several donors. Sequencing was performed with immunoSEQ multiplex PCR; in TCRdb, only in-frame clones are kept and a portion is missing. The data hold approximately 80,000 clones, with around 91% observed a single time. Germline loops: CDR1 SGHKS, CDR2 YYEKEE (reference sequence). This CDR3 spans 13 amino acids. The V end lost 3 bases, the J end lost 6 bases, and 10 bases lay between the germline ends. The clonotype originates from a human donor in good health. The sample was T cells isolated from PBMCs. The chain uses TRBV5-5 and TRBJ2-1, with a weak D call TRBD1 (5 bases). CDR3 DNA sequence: TGTGCCAGCAGCTGGACACCCTTCAATGAGCAGTTCTTC. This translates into CASSWTPFNEQFF.